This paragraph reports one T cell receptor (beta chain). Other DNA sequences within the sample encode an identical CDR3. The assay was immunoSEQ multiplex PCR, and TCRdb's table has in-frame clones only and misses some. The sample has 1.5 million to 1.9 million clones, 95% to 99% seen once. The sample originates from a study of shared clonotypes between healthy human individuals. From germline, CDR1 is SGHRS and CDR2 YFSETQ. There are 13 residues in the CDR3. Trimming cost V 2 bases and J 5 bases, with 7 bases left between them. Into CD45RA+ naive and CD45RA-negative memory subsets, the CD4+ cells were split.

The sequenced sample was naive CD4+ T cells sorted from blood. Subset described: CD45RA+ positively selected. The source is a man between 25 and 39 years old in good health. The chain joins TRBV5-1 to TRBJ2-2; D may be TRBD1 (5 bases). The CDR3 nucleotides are TGCGCCAGCAGCTTCTCAGGGACCGGGGAGCTGTTTTTT. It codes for CASSFSGTGELFF.